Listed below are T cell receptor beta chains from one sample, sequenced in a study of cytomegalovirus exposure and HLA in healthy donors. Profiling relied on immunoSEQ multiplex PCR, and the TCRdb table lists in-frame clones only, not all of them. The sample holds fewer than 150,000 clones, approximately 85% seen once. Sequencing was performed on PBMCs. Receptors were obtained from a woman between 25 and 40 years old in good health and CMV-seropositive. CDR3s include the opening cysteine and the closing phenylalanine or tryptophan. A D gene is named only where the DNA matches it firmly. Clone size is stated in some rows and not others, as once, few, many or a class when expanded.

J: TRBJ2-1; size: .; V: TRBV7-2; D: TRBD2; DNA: TGTGCCAGCAGCTTAGGTATGCGGGAGATGCCGTTCTTC; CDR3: CASSLGMREMPFF
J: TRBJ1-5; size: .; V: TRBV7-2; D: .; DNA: TGTGCCAGCAGACCAGACGGACTTTACGCCCAGCATTTT; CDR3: CASRPDGLYAQHF
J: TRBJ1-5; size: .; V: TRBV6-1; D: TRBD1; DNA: TGTGCCAGCAAGGGACAGAACAATCAGCCCCAGCATTTT; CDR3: CASKGQNNQPQHF
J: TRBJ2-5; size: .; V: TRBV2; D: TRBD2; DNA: TGTGCCAGCAGCCGGGGACTAGCTGTAACCGGAAGAGAGACCCAGTACTTC; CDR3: CASSRGLAVTGRETQYF
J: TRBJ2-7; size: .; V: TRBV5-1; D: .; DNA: TGCGCCAGCAGCACCGCCAGGGGCCCATTGATGGACGAGCAGTACTTC; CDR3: CASSTARGPLMDEQYF
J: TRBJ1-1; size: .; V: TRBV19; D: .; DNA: TGTGCCAGTAGTACGGCCCGGAGGGCTTTCTTT; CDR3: CASSTARRAFF
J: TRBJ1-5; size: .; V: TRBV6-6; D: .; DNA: TGTGCCAGCCAATCCCAGACAGGCGTCAATCAGCCCCAGCATTTT; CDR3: CASQSQTGVNQPQHF
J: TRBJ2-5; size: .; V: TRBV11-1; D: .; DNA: TGTGCCAGCAGCTTACTAGAAGGAGAGACCCAGTACTTC; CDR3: CASSLLEGETQYF
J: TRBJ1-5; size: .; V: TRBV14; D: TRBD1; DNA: TGTGCCAGCAGCCAAGGAGACAGGGGAGCATCTTATAGCAATCAGCCCCAGCATTTT; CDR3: CASSQGDRGASYSNQPQHF
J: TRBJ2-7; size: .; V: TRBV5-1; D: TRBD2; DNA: TGCGCCAGCAGCTCTACGGGACTATACGAGCAGTACTTC; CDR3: CASSSTGLYEQYF
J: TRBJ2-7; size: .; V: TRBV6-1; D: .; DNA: TGTGCCAGCAGGACCCGAGGGAGCTCCTACGAGCAGTACTTC; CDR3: CASRTRGSSYEQYF
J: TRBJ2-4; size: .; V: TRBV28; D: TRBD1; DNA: TGTGCCAGCAGATCGACAGGGAGCAAAAACATTCAGTACTTC; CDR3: CASRSTGSKNIQYF
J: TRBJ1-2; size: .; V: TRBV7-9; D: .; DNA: TGTGCCAGCAGCCAAACGGAAAGGGGTTATGGCTACACCTTC; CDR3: CASSQTERGYGYTF
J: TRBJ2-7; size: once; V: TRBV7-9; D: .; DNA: TGTGCCAGCAGCTTCTACAGCCCGGGAGCGGAGCAGTACTTC; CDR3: CASSFYSPGAEQYF
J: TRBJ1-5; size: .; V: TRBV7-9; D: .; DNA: TGTGCCAGCAGCTGGGGGCTTCAGCCCCAGCATTTT; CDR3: CASSWGLQPQHF
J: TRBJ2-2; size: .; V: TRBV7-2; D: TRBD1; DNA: TGTGCCAGCAGCTTAGCCGGACAGGGGACCGGGGAGCTGTTTTTT; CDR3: CASSLAGQGTGELFF
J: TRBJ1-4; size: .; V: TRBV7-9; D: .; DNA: TGTGCCAGCAGTTTGATGGGGGCAGATGATGAAAAACTGTTTTTT; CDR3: CASSLMGADDEKLFF
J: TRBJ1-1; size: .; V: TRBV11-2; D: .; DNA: TGTGCCAGCAGCTTTAGGAGGGAAGCTTTCTTT; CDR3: CASSFRREAFF
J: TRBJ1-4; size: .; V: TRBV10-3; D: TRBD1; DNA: TGTGCCATCAGTGATTCTACAGGGGGCGTAGACGAAAAACTGTTTTTT; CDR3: CAISDSTGGVDEKLFF
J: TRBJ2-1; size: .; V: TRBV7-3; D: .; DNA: TGTGCCAGCAGCTTAAGACTAGTGGGTGAGCAGTTCTTC; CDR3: CASSLRLVGEQFF
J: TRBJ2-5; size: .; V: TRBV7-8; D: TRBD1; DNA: TGTGCCAGCAGTCTGAACAGGGGGCAGGAGACCCAGTACTTC; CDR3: CASSLNRGQETQYF
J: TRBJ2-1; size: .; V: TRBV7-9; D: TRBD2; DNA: TGTGCCAGCAGCATCCTTAGCGGGGAGCAGTTCTTC; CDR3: CASSILSGEQFF
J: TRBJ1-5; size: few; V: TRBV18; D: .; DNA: TGTGCCAGCTCCCTATTTGGCAGGGAGGAGAGAGCCCAGCATTTT; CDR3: CASSLFGREERAQHF
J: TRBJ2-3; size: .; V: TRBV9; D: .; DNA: TGTGCCAGCAGCGACGCTCCCGGAGATACGCAGTATTTT; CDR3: CASSDAPGDTQYF
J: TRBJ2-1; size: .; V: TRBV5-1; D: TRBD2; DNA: TGCGCCAGCAGCTTGGAGGGACTAGCGGACTACAATGAGCAGTTCTTC; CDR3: CASSLEGLADYNEQFF
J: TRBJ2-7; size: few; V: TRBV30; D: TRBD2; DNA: TGTGCCCTGGACGAAGCGGGAGGGTACGAGCAGTACTTC; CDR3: CALDEAGGYEQYF
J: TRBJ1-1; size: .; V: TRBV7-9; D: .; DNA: TGTGCCAGCAGCTGGGGACGGGGGGAAGCTTTCTTT; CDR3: CASSWGRGEAFF
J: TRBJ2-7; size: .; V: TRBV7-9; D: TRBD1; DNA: TGTTCCAGCAGCGACCACAGGGGAGAGCAGTACTTC; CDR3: CSSSDHRGEQYF
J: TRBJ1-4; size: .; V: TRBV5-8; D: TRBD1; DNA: TGTGCCAGCAGCTTTGGAGGGGGCTCTCTGTATGAAAAACTGTTTTTT; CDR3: CASSFGGGSLYEKLFF
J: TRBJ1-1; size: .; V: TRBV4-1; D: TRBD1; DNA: TGCGCCAGCAGCCCTTGGGACAGGGAAATTTCTGAAGCTTTCTTT; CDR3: CASSPWDREISEAFF
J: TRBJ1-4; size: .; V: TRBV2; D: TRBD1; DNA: TGTGCCAGCAGCCGCCTCGACAGGGTTAATGAAAAACTGTTTTTT; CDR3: CASSRLDRVNEKLFF
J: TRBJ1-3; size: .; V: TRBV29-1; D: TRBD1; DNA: TGCAGCTTTACAGGGGGACAACATGGAAACACCATATATTTT; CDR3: CSFTGGQHGNTIYF
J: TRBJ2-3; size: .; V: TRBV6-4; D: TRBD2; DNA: TGTGCCAGCAGTGATCGGGAGGGCACAGATACGCAGTATTTT; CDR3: CASSDREGTDTQYF
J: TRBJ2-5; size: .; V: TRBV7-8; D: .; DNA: TGTGCCAGCACCTTTAACAGCTTCCTCCAGACCCAGTACTTC; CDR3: CASTFNSFLQTQYF
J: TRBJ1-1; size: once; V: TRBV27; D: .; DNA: TGTGCCAGCAGTTTATATCGGGTTACGAACACTGAAGCTTTCTTT; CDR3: CASSLYRVTNTEAFF
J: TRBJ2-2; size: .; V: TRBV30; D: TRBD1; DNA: TGTGCCGGCATTCGGACAGGGGCCCTAATGGGGGAGCTGTTTTTT; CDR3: CAGIRTGALMGELFF
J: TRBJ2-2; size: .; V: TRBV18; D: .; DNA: TGTGCCAGCTCACAGGGGCACTTAGCGAACACCGGGGAGCTGTTTTTT; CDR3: CASSQGHLANTGELFF
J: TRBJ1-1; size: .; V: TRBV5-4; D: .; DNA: TGTGCCAGCAGCCATACAGGGCAGAACACTGAAGCTTTCTTT; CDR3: CASSHTGQNTEAFF
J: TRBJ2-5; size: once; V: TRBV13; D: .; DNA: TGTGCCAGCAGCTTAGAGAGTAGGACCCAGTACTTC; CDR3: CASSLESRTQYF
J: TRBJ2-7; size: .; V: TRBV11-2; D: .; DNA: TGTGCCAGCAGCCCTCCTGTACTAGGCGAGCAGTACTTC; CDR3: CASSPPVLGEQYF